This T cell receptor (beta chain) comes out of a study of OX40 agonist ivuxolimab in advanced cancers. Study details: Participants averaged roughly 60 years of age (range about 23 to 90) and were around 83% male. Study conclusions and caveats: Among some nonresponders, normalized T-cell clonal expansion was also low. Among the lowest peripheral clonal expansion occurred in 0.1-3.0 mg/kg partial responders. With doses of 0.1 to 3.0 mg/kg, CD4+ and CD8+ blood T cells had undergone clonal expansion by week 6.

To note about this clone: Its antigen is unidentified.

Assay used: immunoSEQ multiplex PCR; TCRdb lists only in-frame clones, some missing. The table lists around 82,000 clones, more than 75% of them singletons. The clonotype comes from an adult with an advanced solid tumor such as melanoma, head and neck, liver or kidney cancer. The sequencing here drew on CD4+ or CD8+ T cells sorted from blood, taken in a trial of the OX40 agonist ivuxolimab.

The CDR3 region is CASSQGQSTDTQYF. CDR3 sequence (DNA): TGCGCCAGCAGCCAGGGACAGTCCACAGATACGCAGTATTTT. The chain joins TRBV5-1 to TRBJ2-3; 7 bases line up with TRBD1. The V and J ends lost 4 bases and 2 bases, in that order; junction bases with no gene match: 4. The CDR3 has 14 residues. The germline V gene has CDR1 SGHRS and CDR2 YFSETQ.